Only a few counts were recorded for the clone carrying this TCR beta chain. What it binds is not known. This CDR3 has 13 amino acids. CDR1 is GTSNPN and CDR2 is SVGIG in the germline V gene (reference sequence). V shed 5 bases and J 3 bases; nucleotides not matched to a gene: 5. Expressed TCRB transcripts got sequenced, as all isolated RNA was reverse transcribed. Produced via immunoSEQ multiplex PCR; TCRdb's table is partial and in-frame only. The data hold more than 200,000 clones, with 16% observed a single time. The sample is drawn from a study of beta chain features in type 1 diabetes. The study, taken as a whole, reports: Moderately but significantly shorter TCRB CDR3s were found in Type 1 diabetes patients in all four CD4+ subsets. Patients with type 1 diabetes carried fewer insertions and had more deletions at their VDJ junctions. For cells with high TCR expression, cDNA sequencing could yield over-representation. Patients showed naive, central memory and Treg TCRB repertoires that appeared more similar than those of healthy donors.

This clonotype was sampled from a man under 40 with type 1 diabetes. The sample was naive CD4+ T cells from blood. This chain connects TRBV30 to TRBJ1-1; 8 nucleotides agree with TRBD1. The CDR3 nucleotides read TGTGCCTGGGCCGGACAGGGAGACACTGAAGCTTTCTTT. It specifies CAWAGQGDTEAFF.